This entry is about one T cell receptor (beta chain). Its antigen is undetermined. Other DNA sequences from this sample encode an identical CDR3 as well. The data were obtained in a study of cytomegalovirus exposure and HLA in healthy donors. The wider study: Earlier sequencing of 200 million or so T cells yielded around 100 million unique TCR beta sequences. As released early, the data held some 80 million unique TCRs from HLA-typed donors.

Study-level findings and limits: Reportedly, fewer N-insertions than the approximately 680-donor mean appeared in an Asian-associated ancestry cluster in a later analysis.

The CDR3 is 10 amino acids. Per germline, CDR1 GTSNPN and CDR2 SVGIG (reference sequence). V trimming: 5 bases; J trimming: 8 bases; junction bases outside the gene matches: 1. This PCR relied on a set of 60 Vbeta primers and 13 Jbeta primers. Clones were read by immunoSEQ multiplex PCR, and TCRdb kept only the in-frame ones, dropping some. The sample yields about 99,000 clones, about 77% seen once. Specimen: PBMCs. The clonotype was recovered from a middle-aged man in good health and CMV-seronegative. This chain connects TRBV30 to TRBJ1-1; 8 positions match TRBD1. CDR3 amino acids: CAWGDREAFF. CDR3 nucleotide sequence: TGTGCCTGGGGGGACAGGGAAGCTTTCTTT.